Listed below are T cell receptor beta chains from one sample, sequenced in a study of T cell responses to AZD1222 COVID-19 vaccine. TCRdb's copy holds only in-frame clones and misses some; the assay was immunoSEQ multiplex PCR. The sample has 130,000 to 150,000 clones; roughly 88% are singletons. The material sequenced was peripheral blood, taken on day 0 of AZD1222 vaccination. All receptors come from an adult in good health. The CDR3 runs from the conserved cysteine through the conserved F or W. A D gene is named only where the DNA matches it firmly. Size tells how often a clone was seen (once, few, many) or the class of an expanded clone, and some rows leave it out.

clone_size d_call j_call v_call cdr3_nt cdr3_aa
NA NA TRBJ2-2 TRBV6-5 TGTGCCAGCAGTTACCGGGGCGACGGGGGGCCCGGGGAGCTGTTTTTT CASSYRGDGGPGELFF
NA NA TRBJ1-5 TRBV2 TGTGCCAGCAGTGAAGACAGGGTAGGAAATCAGCCCCAGCATTTT CASSEDRVGNQPQHF
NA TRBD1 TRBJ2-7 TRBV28 TGTGCCAGCAGTTTCGGGGACAGGGCCTACGAGCAGTACTTC CASSFGDRAYEQYF
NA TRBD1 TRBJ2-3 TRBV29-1 TGCAGCGTTGTTAGTCGGGACAGGTCCCACACAGATACGCAGTATTTT CSVVSRDRSHTDTQYF
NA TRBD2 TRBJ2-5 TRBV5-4 TGTGCCAGCAGACCTTCTAGCGGAGGAGAGACCCAGTACTTC CASRPSSGGETQYF
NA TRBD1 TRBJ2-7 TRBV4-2 TGTGCCAGCAGCCAAAGACGGCTAGGGGGCGGAAACTCCTACGAGCAGTACTTC CASSQRRLGGGNSYEQYF
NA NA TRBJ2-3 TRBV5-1 TGCGCCAGCAGCTTGTCCAAGGTTACTAGCACAGATACGCAGTATTTT CASSLSKVTSTDTQYF
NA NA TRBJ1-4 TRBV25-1 TGTGCCAGCAGTGAATATAGGGGAGCAACTAATGAAAAACTGTTTTTT CASSEYRGATNEKLFF
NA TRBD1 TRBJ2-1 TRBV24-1 TGTGCCACCAGTGATCCGGGACAGGGGGTACACAATGAGCAGTTCTTC CATSDPGQGVHNEQFF
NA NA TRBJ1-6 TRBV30 TGTGCCTGGAGTGTACTTCAGGGTATAAACTCACCCCTCCACTTT CAWSVLQGINSPLHF
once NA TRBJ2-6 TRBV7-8 TGTGCCAGTACCAGACCCAGCTCTGGGGCCAACGTCCTGACTTTC CASTRPSSGANVLTF
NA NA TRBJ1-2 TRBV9 TGTGCCAGCAGCGTACCGCCCTTGGGCTATGGCTACACCTTC CASSVPPLGYGYTF
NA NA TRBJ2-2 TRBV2 TGTGCCAGCAGTGAAGTAAGGACGGTCGGGCTGTTTTTT CASSEVRTVGLFF
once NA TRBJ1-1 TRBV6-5 TGTGCCAGCAGGCCTCGAGGGAACACTGAAGCTTTCTTT CASRPRGNTEAFF
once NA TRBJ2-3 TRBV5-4 TGTGCCAGCAGCTTGCAAACGGGCGCCGGAGCAGATACGCAGTATTTT CASSLQTGAGADTQYF
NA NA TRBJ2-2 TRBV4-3 TGCGCCAGCAGCCGAACGCCTGCCCTACAAGCCGGGGAGCTGTTTTTT CASSRTPALQAGELFF
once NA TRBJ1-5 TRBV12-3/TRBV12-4 TGTGCCAGCGGGACACTCGATGGTCCCCAGCATTTT CASGTLDGPQHF
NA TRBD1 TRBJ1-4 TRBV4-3 TGCGCCAGCAGCCAAGCGAAGGGCACAGGGGGCTTAAGCGGCGATGAAAAACTGTTTTTT CASSQAKGTGGLSGDEKLFF
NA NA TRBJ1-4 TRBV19 TGTGCCAGTAGTACGGGGGTCAGAGTAGTTCGAAAACTGTTTTTT CASSTGVRVVRKLFF
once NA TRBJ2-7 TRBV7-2 TGTGCCAGCAGCTCCAACACGGGGGGCCGCTACGAGCAGTACTTC CASSSNTGGRYEQYF
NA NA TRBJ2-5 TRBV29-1 TGCAGCGTCCTCAGGGGGGGGGCGGAGACCCAGTACTTC CSVLRGGAETQYF
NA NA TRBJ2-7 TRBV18 TGTGCCAGCTCACCTAAGGGACTTTCCTACGAGCAGTACTTC CASSPKGLSYEQYF
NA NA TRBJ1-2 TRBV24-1 TGTGCCACCACCCGAGGGGCGGGCTATGGCTACACCTTC CATTRGAGYGYTF
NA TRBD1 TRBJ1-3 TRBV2 TGTGCCAGCACCCTAGGGGGCCGACTCTCTGGAAACACCATATATTTT CASTLGGRLSGNTIYF
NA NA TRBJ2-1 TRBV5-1 TGCGCCAGCAGCTTCTCTCGTGGGGATACTAATGAGCAGTTCTTC CASSFSRGDTNEQFF
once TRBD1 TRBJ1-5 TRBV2 TGTGCCAGCAGCGGGACAGCCCATAGCAATCAGCCCCAGCATTTT CASSGTAHSNQPQHF
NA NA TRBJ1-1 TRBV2 TGTGCCAGCAGTGAAAGCTTAGGTGAAGCTTTCTTT CASSESLGEAFF
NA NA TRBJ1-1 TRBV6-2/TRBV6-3 TGTGCCAGCAGTTATGTCTGGAGGACTGAAGCTTTCTTT CASSYVWRTEAFF
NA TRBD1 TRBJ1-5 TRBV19 TGTGCCAGTAGCTTTGACAGGGTGGATCAGCCCCAGCATTTT CASSFDRVDQPQHF
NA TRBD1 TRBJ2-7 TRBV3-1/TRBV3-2 TGTGCCAGCAGGGGGACAGGAGCCTACGAGCAGTACTTC CASRGTGAYEQYF
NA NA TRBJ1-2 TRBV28 TGTGCCAGCAGTTTAGGCGGGCTAGACTATGGCTACACCTTC CASSLGGLDYGYTF
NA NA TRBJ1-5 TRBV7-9 TGTGCCAGCAGCTTAGGGCAGGGCAGCCAGCCCCAGCATTTT CASSLGQGSQPQHF
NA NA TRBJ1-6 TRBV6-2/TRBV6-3 TGTGCCAGCAGTTACGCTCCATATAATTCACCCCTCCACTTT CASSYAPYNSPLHF
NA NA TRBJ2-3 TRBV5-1 TGCGCCAGCAGCTTGGCCCCCGGGGCAGGCGATACGCAGTATTTT CASSLAPGAGDTQYF
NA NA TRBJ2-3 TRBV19 TGTGCCAGTAGTTTCGGGATCACAGATACGCAGTATTTT CASSFGITDTQYF
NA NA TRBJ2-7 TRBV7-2 TGTGCCAGCAGCTTAGGGCTAGCGTATGCCTACGAGCAGTACTTC CASSLGLAYAYEQYF
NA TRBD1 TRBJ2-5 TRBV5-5 TGTGCCAGCAGCTTGGCCCGAGACAGGGTGAAAGAGACCCAGTACTTC CASSLARDRVKETQYF
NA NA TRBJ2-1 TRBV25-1 TGTGCCAGCAGTGACCCACCAGCGTACAATGAGCAGTTCTTC CASSDPPAYNEQFF
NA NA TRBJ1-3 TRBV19 TGTGCCAGTACATTCTCTGGAAACACCATATATTTT CASTFSGNTIYF
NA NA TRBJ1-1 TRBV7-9 TGTGCCAGCAGCTTTGCTAACACTGAAGCTTTCTTT CASSFANTEAFF
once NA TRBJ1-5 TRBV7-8 TGTGCCAGCAGCTTACAGGGATATCAGCCCCAGCATTTT CASSLQGYQPQHF
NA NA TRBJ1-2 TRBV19 TGTGCCAGTAGACGGGACATTTATGGCTACACCTTC CASRRDIYGYTF
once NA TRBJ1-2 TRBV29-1 TGCAGCGTTGGGTTCTATGGCTACACCTTC CSVGFYGYTF